These 27 T cell receptor beta chains were all obtained from the same sample, sequenced in a study of ipilimumab plus nivolumab after autologous stem cell transplantation. Clones were read by immunoSEQ multiplex PCR, and TCRdb kept only the in-frame ones, dropping some. The sample yields some 45,000 clones, 70% to 90% seen once. The sample was PBMCs, taken in a trial of ipilimumab plus nivolumab as post-transplant consolidation. The receptors were sampled from a male donor with multiple myeloma.

The rearrangement links TRBV28 to TRBJ2-7, with 9 bases identical to TRBD1. Germline V CDR1 and CDR2: MDHEN, SYDVKM. The CDR3 has 15 residues. The junction had 6 bases not matched to a gene; V was cut back by 5 bases and J by 1 base. The CDR3 DNA reads TGTGCCAGCAGTCCACAGGGACAGGGATCCTACGAGCAGTACTTC. Translated, it gives CASSPQGQGSYEQYF. Drawing the rest from reference TRBV28 and TRBJ2-7, the complete variable domain is DVKVTQSSRYLVKRTGEKVFLECVQDMDHENMFWYRQDPGLGLRLIYFSYDVKMKEKGDIPEGYSVSREKKERFSLILESASTNQTSMYLCASSPQGQGSYEQYFGPGTRLTVT.

For this clone: The germline gene is not matched at one end of the junction; a read error may be the cause. The chain joins TRBV7-7 to TRBJ2-5; 9 nucleotides match TRBD1. The V gene's germline CDR1 is SSHAT and CDR2 FNYEAQ (reference sequence). This CDR3 comprises 19 residues. The CDR3 DNA reads as TGTGCTAGCAGCTTAGTTCTGCTGGAGGACAGGGGTACCTGGGGGACCCAGTACTTC. It is translated as CASSLVLLEDRGTWGTQYF.

This clone is a singleton in its sample. This chain uses TRBV19 with TRBJ2-5; no clear D. Germline lookup yields CDR1 LNHDA and CDR2 SQIVND (reference sequence). Between the trimmed V and J ends, which lost 6 bases and 5 bases, there was a span of 13 bases. This CDR3 is built from 13 residues. The CDR3 DNA sequence: TGTGCCAGTAGCCCACCCGCATGGGAGACCCAGTACTTC. This translates into CASSPPAWETQYF.

This chain links TRBV25-1 with TRBJ1-1; a weak D match, TRBD1 (5 bases). The CDR3 totals 16 residues. CDR1 and CDR2 (germline): MGHDK, SYGVNS. Between the trimmed V and J ends, which lost 4 bases and 0 bases, there was a span of 15 bases. CDR3: CASSALGGGMNTEAFF. The CDR3 region has the DNA TGTGCCAGCAGTGCACTCGGGGGTGGAATGAACACTGAAGCTTTCTTT.

The chain couples TRBV19 to TRBJ1-5; D is unclear. CDR1 LNHDA and CDR2 SQIVND come from the germline V gene (reference sequence). The CDR3 extends over 13 amino acids. The V gene lost 7 bases and the J gene lost 5 bases, with 12 bases spanning the gap. This CDR3 reads CASTMPPYQPQHF. CDR3 sequence (DNA): TGTGCCAGTACCATGCCCCCATATCAGCCCCAGCATTTT.

The V call is TRBV29-1, the J call TRBJ2-6; D is undetermined. The V gene's germline CDR1 is SQVTM and CDR2 ANQGSEA. CDR3 length equals 14 residues. V was pared by 7 bases and J by 0 bases, with 10 bases between. CDR3 bases: TGCAGCGCCGGACGGACCTCTGGGGCCAACGTCCTGACTTTC. Translated: CSAGRTSGANVLTF.

The chain links TRBV7-3 to TRBJ1-3; D is unresolved. V was cut by 4 bases and J by 4 bases, with 8 bases left in between. The CDR3 is made up of 13 amino acids. Germline V gene data show CDR1 as SGHTA and CDR2 as FQGTGA. The CDR3 coding sequence is TGTGCCAGCAGCTCCCCGGGAGGAAACACCATATATTTT. Translation: CASSSPGGNTIYF. Full variable domain (outside the CDR3, taken from reference TRBV7-3 and TRBJ1-3): GAGVSQTPSNKVTEKGKYVELRCDPISGHTALYWYRQSLGQGPEFLIYFQGTGAADDSGLPNDRFFAVRPEGSVSTLKIQRTERGDSAVYLCASSSPGGNTIYFGEGSWLTVV.

This clone was observed a few times. V usage is TRBV9 and J usage is TRBJ2-2; 7 nucleotides line up with TRBD1. V trimming: 2 bases; J trimming: 5 bases; junction bases outside the gene matches: 3. Germline loops: CDR1 SGDLS, CDR2 YYNGEE. There are 14 residues in the CDR3. The CDR3 spells CASSVQGQTGELFF. Here the CDR3 DNA reads TGTGCCAGCAGCGTCCAGGGACAGACCGGGGAGCTGTTTTTT.

The V and J genes are TRBV7-9 and TRBJ2-3, with 10 bases lining up with TRBD2. Germline V gene data show CDR1 as SEHNR and CDR2 as FQNEAQ (reference sequence). Unmatched junction bases numbered 5, after V lost 5 bases and J lost 0 bases. The CDR3 consists of 16 residues. CDR3 in DNA: TGTGCCAGCAGCCAGGGACTAGCGCGTAGCACAGATACGCAGTATTTT. This translates into CASSQGLARSTDTQYF.

The rearrangement links TRBV5-6 to TRBJ2-2; 9 nucleotides match TRBD1. Trimming took 2 bases from V and 4 from J; bases not matched to a gene: 6. The germline gives CDR1 SGHDT, CDR2 YYEEEE. CDR3 length: 16 residues. The CDR3 here is CASSLTGTGFTGELFF. The CDR3, as DNA: TGTGCCAGCAGCTTAACCGGGACAGGGTTCACCGGGGAGCTGTTTTTT.

The CDR3 here is CASSYRGAGNTIYF. DNA of the CDR3: TGTGCCAGCAGTTACAGGGGGGCTGGAAACACCATATATTTT. V usage is TRBV6-5 and J usage is TRBJ1-3, with D tentatively TRBD1 (6 bases). The CDR3 is 14 residues long. Germline V lookup: CDR1 MNHEY, CDR2 SVGAGI. V shed 2 bases and J shed 2 bases, with 7 bases lying between them.

V is TRBV7-9 and J is TRBJ1-4, with D tentatively TRBD1 (5 bases). In germline, CDR1 is SEHNR, CDR2 FQNEAQ (reference sequence). Trimming took off 5 bases at V and 2 bases at J, with 18 bases between the two ends. The CDR3 extends over 17 amino acids. CDR3 residues: CASSRDGGVGTNEKLFF. Written as DNA, the CDR3 is TGTGCCAGCAGCCGAGATGGGGGGGTCGGCACTAATGAAAAACTGTTTTTT.

This clone showed up just once. This chain joins TRBV7-9 and TRBJ2-7; D is possibly TRBD1 (6 bases). Deletions cut 3 bases from V and 9 bases from J, with 12 bases between. The CDR3 has 12 amino acids. Germline loops: CDR1 SEHNR, CDR2 FQNEAQ (reference sequence). The CDR3 DNA reads as TGTGCCAGCAGCTTCACAGGGTTCCGGCAGTACTTC. It yields the protein CASSFTGFRQYF.

V gene TRBV11-3 combines with J gene TRBJ2-2; a weak D match, TRBD1 (6 bases). From germline, CDR1 is SGHNT and CDR2 YENEEA. The V gene lost 4 bases and the J gene lost 2 bases, with 11 bases spanning the gap. The CDR3 runs 15 residues. CDR3 nucleotide sequence: TGTGCCAGCAGCTCAACCGGGACAAACACCGGGGAGCTGTTTTTT. It encodes CASSSTGTNTGELFF.

The genes are TRBV5-1 and TRBJ2-2; the D is unclear. The CDR3 extends over 14 amino acids. The V gene's germline CDR1 is SGHRS and CDR2 YFSETQ. V lost 0 bases to trimming and J lost 6 bases, with 9 bases between them. The CDR3 is CASSLEWVPGELFF. The CDR3 DNA follows: TGCGCCAGCAGCTTGGAATGGGTTCCCGGGGAGCTGTTTTTT.

The genes are TRBV21-1 and TRBJ2-7. TRBV21-1 is termed a pseudogene. This CDR3 is built from 15 residues. DNA of the CDR3: TGTGCCAGCAGCCCCCGGGACCAATCGGCCCACGAGCAGTACTTC. Its protein is CASSPRDQSAHEQYF.

The chain links TRBV11-2 to TRBJ2-7; maybe TRBD1 (6 bases). CDR1 and CDR2 from the germline V gene are SGHAT and FQNNGV. The V end was cut by 4 bases, the J end by 5 bases, with 15 bases between. This CDR3 is built from 14 residues. CDR3 sequence: CASSSRGGANEQYF. The CDR3 DNA follows: TGTGCCAGCAGCTCGCGAGGGGGAGCAAACGAGCAGTACTTC.

The chain couples TRBV15 to TRBJ2-1, with D possibly TRBD1 on 6 matching bases. Trimming pared 0 bases from V and 6 bases from J, leaving 12 bases between. The CDR3 runs 15 residues. CDR1 is LNHNV and CDR2 is YYDKDF in the germline V gene (reference sequence). The CDR3 sequence is CATSRDLGGFNEQFF. The CDR3 DNA follows: TGTGCCACCAGCAGAGATCTAGGGGGTTTCAATGAGCAGTTCTTC.

This clone was recorded a few times. CDR3 in amino acids: CASSSRFGNQPQHF. The CDR3 nucleotides read TGTGCCAGCAGCTCTAGGTTTGGCAATCAGCCCCAGCATTTT. The J gene is TRBJ1-5, the V gene TRBV7-8; D gene unclear. The CDR3 length is 14 residues. Germline CDR1 reads SGHVS; CDR2 reads FQNEAQ. Trimming pared 4 bases from V and 2 bases from J, leaving 9 bases between.

This chain uses TRBV2 with TRBJ1-1, with D tentatively TRBD1 (5 bases). The CDR3 totals 15 residues. Looked up from germline, CDR1 is SNHLY and CDR2 is FYNNEI. The V end was cut by 2 bases, the J end by 3 bases, with 13 bases between. The CDR3 DNA sequence: TGTGCCAGCAGTGAATCTGGGGCCTTGTACACTGAAGCTTTCTTT. Residues: CASSESGALYTEAFF.

The chain links TRBV28 to TRBJ1-6; 7 nucleotides align to TRBD1. The CDR3 length is 16 residues. With 1 base clipped from V and 5 bases from J, the junction kept 5 bases outside the gene matches. Germline V gives CDR1 MDHEN, CDR2 SYDVKM. CDR3 protein: CASSLSPGGNNSPLHF. The CDR3 DNA reads TGTGCCAGCAGTTTATCGCCAGGGGGGAATAATTCACCCCTCCACTTT.

This clone showed up just once. The chain uses TRBV19 and TRBJ1-6, with 7 bases lining up with TRBD1. Germline-derived CDR1 and CDR2 are LNHDA and SQIVND (reference sequence). V shed 6 bases and J 7 bases; nucleotides not matched to a gene: 6. The CDR3 spans 14 residues. CDR3 protein: CASRPTGVNSPLHF. CDR3 DNA sequence: TGTGCCAGTAGGCCAACAGGGGTCAATTCACCCCTCCACTTT.

The J gene is TRBJ1-5, the V gene TRBV5-1; TRBD1 agrees at 9 bases. CDR3 length equals 15 residues. CDR1 SGHRS and CDR2 YFSETQ come from the germline V gene. Losses at the gene ends were 4 bases for V and 5 bases for J; bases not matched to a gene: 7. The CDR3 reads CASSPVGDRDQPQHF. The CDR3 DNA reads TGCGCCAGCAGCCCAGTGGGGGACAGGGATCAGCCCCAGCATTTT.

The chain couples TRBV4-2 to TRBJ1-3; 7 bases agree with TRBD1. The length of the CDR3 is 16 residues. Germline CDR1 and CDR2: LGHNA and YNFKEQ. Losses at the gene ends were 2 bases for V and 4 bases for J; bases not matched to a gene: 8. CDR3 region: CASSQRQGVEGNTIYF. The CDR3 DNA is TGTGCCAGCAGCCAACGGCAGGGGGTCGAAGGAAACACCATATATTTT.

V and J are TRBV5-1 and TRBJ2-7; the match to TRBD1 covers 7 bases. The trim removed 2 bases at V and 2 bases at J, leaving 4 bases unmatched. Germline loops: CDR1 SGHRS, CDR2 YFSETQ. This CDR3 has 14 amino acids. The CDR3 region has the DNA TGCGCCAGCAGCTTAGGGGGCGGCCCCTACGAGCAGTACTTC. Protein product: CASSLGGGPYEQYF. Supplemented by reference TRBV5-1 and TRBJ2-7, the full variable domain reads KAGVTQTPRYLIKTRGQQVTLSCSPISGHRSVSWYQQTPGQGLQFLFEYFSETQRNKGNFPGRFSGRQFSNSRSEMNVSTLELGDSALYLCASSLGGGPYEQYFGPGTRLTVT.

This sequence joins TRBV28 and TRBJ2-5; possibly TRBD1 or TRBD2 for D (5 bases each). Germline lookup yields CDR1 MDHEN and CDR2 SYDVKM. The CDR3 is 15 residues long. V was pared by 6 bases and J by 5 bases, with 19 bases between. Written as DNA, the CDR3 is TGTGCCAGCAGCACTCATCGGGGCGTGCGGGAGACCCAGTACTTC. Amino acids: CASSTHRGVRETQYF.

The chain uses TRBV6-5 and TRBJ2-1; TRBD2 agrees at 8 bases. CDR1 MNHEY and CDR2 SVGAGI come from the germline V gene. Trimming removed 5 bases from V and 9 bases from J; junction bases left unmatched: 12. The CDR3 runs to 15 residues. The CDR3 nucleotides read TGTGCCAGCAGTCCAGGGACTAGGGTGGGGGGTGAGCAGTTCTTC. Translated: CASSPGTRVGGEQFF.